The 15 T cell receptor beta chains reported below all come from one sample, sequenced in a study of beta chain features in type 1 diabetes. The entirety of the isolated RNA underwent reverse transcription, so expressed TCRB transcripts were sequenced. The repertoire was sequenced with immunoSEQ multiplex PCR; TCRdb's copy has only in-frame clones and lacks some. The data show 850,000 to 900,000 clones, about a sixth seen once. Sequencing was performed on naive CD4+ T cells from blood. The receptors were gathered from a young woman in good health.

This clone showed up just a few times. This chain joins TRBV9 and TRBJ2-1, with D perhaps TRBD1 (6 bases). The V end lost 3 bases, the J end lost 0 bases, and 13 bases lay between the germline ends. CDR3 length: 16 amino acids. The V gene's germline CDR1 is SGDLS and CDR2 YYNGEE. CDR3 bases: TGTGCCAGCAGCGCAGGACAGTTGAGCTCCTACAATGAGCAGTTCTTC. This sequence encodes CASSAGQLSSYNEQFF.

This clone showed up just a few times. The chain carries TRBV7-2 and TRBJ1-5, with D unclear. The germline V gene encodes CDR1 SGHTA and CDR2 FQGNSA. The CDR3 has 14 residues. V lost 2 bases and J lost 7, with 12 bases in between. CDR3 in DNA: TGTGCCAGCAGCTTAAGTCCGCTTGGCCAGCCCCAGCATTTT. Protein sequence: CASSLSPLGQPQHF.

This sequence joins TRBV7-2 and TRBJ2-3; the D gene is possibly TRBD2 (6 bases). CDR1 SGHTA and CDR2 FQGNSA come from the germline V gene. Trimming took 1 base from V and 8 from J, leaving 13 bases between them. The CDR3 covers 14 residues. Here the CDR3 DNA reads TGTGCCAGCAGCTTAGAGGGACTTTGGGGTACGCAGTATTTT. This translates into CASSLEGLWGTQYF. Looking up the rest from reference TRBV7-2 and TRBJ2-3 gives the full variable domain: GAGVSQSPSNKVTEKGKDVELRCDPISGHTALYWYRQSLGQGLEFLIYFQGNSAPDKSGLPSDRFSAERTGGSVSTLTIQRTQQEDSAVYLCASSLEGLWGTQYFGPGTRLTVL.

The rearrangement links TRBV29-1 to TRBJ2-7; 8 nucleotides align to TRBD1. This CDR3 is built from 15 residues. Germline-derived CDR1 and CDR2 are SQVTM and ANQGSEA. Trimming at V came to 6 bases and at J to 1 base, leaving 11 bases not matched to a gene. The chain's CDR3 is CSVVRGQGGSYEQYF. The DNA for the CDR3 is TGCAGCGTCGTTCGTGGACAGGGTGGATCCTACGAGCAGTACTTC.

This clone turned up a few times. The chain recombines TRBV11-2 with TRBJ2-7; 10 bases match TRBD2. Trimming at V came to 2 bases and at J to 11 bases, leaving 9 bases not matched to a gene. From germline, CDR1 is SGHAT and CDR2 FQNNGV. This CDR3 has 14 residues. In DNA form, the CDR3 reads TGTGCCAGCAGCTTATGGCTAGCGGGAGCAAGAAAGTACTTC. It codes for CASSLWLAGARKYF.

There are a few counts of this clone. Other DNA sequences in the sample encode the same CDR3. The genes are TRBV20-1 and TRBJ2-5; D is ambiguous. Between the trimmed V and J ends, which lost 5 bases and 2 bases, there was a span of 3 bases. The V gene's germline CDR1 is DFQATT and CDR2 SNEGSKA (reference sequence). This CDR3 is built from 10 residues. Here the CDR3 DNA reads TGCAGTGCTTCACAAGAGACCCAGTACTTC. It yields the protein CSASQETQYF.

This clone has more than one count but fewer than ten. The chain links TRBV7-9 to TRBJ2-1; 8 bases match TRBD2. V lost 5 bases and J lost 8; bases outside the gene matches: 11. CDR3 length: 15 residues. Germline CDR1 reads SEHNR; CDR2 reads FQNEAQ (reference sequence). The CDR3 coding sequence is TGTGCCAGCAGCCCAAGGGGCGGGAGGCTTTATGAGCAGTTCTTC. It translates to CASSPRGGRLYEQFF.

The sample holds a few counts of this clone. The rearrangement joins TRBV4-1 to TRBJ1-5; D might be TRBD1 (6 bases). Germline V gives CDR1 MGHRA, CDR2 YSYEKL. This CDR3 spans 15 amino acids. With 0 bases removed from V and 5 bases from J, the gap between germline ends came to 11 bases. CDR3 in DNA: TGCGCCAGCAGCCAAGATGGCCAGGGGTATCAGCCCCAGCATTTT. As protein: CASSQDGQGYQPQHF.

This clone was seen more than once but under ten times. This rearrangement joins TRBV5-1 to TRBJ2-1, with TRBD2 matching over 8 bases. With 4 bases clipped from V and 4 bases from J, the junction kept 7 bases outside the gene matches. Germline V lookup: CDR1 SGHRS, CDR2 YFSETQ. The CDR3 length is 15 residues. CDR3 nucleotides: TGCGCCAGCAGCCCGAGCGGGAGCGGTTACAATGAGCAGTTCTTC. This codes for CASSPSGSGYNEQFF.

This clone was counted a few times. CDR3 coding DNA: TGTGCCAGCAGTTCACAACTAGCGGATAGGGAGACCCAGTACTTC. It specifies CASSSQLADRETQYF. The rearrangement links TRBV6-6 to TRBJ2-5, with TRBD2 matching 8 bases. With 4 bases clipped from V and 5 bases from J, the junction kept 9 bases outside the gene matches. Germline lookup yields CDR1 MNHNY and CDR2 SVGAGI (reference sequence). CDR3 length: 15 amino acids.

The CDR3 DNA reads as TGTGCCAGCAGTAATGGGGGACTAGCGGGAATTCACATTGAGCAGTTCTTC. The encoded protein is CASSNGGLAGIHIEQFF. The V call is TRBV5-6, the J call TRBJ2-1; 13 positions match TRBD2. CDR3 size: 17 residues. Germline CDR1 reads SGHDT; CDR2 reads YYEEEE. V shed 5 bases and J 9 bases; nucleotides not matched to a gene: 14.

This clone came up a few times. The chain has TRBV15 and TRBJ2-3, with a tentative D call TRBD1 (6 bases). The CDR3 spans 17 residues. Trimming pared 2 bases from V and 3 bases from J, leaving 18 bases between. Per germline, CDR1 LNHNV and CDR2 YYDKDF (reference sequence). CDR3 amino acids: CATSRLVSTGSTDTQYF. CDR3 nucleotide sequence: TGTGCCACCAGCAGATTAGTTTCGACAGGTAGTACAGATACGCAGTATTTT.

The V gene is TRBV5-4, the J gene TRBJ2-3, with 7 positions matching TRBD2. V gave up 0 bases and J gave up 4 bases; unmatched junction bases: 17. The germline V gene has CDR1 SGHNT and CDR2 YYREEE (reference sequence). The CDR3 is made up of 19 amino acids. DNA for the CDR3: TGTGCCAGCAGCTTGGGATTTGCTAGCGGAGTACTGCAGCCAGATACGCAGTATTTT. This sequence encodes CASSLGFASGVLQPDTQYF.

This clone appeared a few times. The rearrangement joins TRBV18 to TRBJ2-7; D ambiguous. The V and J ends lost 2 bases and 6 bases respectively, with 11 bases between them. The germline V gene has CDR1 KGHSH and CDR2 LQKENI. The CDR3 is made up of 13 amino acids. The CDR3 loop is CASSPAESSEQYF. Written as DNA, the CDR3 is TGTGCCAGCTCACCAGCCGAATCTAGCGAGCAGTACTTC.

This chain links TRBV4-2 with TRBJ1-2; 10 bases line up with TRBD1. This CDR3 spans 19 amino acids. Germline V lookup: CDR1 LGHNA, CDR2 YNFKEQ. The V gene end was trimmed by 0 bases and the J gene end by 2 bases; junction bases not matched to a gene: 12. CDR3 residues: CASSQDSGTGVLMNYGYTF. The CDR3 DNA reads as TGTGCCAGCAGCCAAGATTCCGGGACAGGGGTCTTGATGAACTATGGCTACACCTTC.